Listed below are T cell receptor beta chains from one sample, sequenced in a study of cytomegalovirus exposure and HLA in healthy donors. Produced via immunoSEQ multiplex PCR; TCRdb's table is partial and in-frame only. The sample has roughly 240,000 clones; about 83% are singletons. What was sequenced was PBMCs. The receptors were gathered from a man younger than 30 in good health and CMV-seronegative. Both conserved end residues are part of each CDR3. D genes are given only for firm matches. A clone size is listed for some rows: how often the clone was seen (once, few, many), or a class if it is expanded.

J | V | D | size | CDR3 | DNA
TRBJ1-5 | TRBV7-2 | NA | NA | CASSPRAGATYSNQPQHF | TGTGCCAGCAGCCCCCGGGCAGGGGCCACCTATAGCAATCAGCCCCAGCATTTT
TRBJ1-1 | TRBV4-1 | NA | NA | CASSQNAGTLFTEAFF | TGCGCCAGCAGCCAGAACGCCGGGACATTATTCACTGAAGCTTTCTTT
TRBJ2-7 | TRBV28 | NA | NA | CASTQQGGYEQYF | TGTGCCAGCACCCAACAGGGGGGGTACGAGCAGTACTTC
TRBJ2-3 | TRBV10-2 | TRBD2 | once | CASRTALAEDTQYF | TGCGCCAGCAGGACCGCACTAGCGGAAGATACGCAGTATTTT
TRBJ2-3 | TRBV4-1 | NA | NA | CASSLRPGDTQYF | TGCGCCAGCAGCCTAAGACCGGGAGATACGCAGTATTTT
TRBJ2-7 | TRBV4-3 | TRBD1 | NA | CASSQDRDSSYEQYF | TGCGCCAGCAGCCAAGATAGGGACAGCTCCTACGAGCAGTACTTC
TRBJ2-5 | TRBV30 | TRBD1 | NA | CAWAGTGDQETQYF | TGTGCCTGGGCCGGGACAGGGGACCAAGAGACCCAGTACTTC
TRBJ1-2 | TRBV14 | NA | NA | CASSQRGTQGKGYTF | TGTGCCAGCAGCCAAAGGGGGACCCAGGGGAAGGGCTACACCTTC
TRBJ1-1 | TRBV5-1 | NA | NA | CASKEGHRDGAFF | TGCGCCAGCAAAGAGGGACACCGGGATGGTGCTTTCTTT
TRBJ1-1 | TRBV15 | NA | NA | CATSKEASEAFF | TGTGCCACCAGTAAGGAGGCCTCTGAAGCTTTCTTT
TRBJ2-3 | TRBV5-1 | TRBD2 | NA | CASSWGTSPPSDTQYF | TGCGCCAGCAGCTGGGGGACTAGTCCTCCCTCGGATACGCAGTATTTT
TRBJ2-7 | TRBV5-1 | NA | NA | CASSLVAHRRDEQYF | TGCGCCAGCAGCTTGGTGGCCCACAGGAGGGACGAGCAGTACTTC
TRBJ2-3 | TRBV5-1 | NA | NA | CASSLVPENTDTQYF | TGCGCCAGCAGCTTGGTACCGGAGAACACAGATACGCAGTATTTT
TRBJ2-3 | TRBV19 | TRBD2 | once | CASSTRLAGQDTQYF | TGTGCCAGTAGTACTCGACTAGCGGGACAAGATACGCAGTATTTT
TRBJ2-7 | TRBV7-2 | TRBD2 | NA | CASSPPGLAGYEQYF | TGTGCCAGCAGCCCCCCGGGACTAGCGGGGTACGAGCAGTACTTC
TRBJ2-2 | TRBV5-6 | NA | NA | CASSLVSGLNTGELFF | TGTGCCAGCAGCTTGGTGAGCGGTCTGAACACCGGGGAGCTGTTTTTT
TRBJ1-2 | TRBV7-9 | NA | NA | CASSSQDSSNYGYTF | TGTGCCAGCAGCTCCCAGGACAGCTCTAACTATGGCTACACCTTC
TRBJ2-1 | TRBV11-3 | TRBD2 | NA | CASSFSGEAYNEQFF | TGTGCCAGCAGCTTTAGCGGGGAAGCCTACAATGAGCAGTTCTTC
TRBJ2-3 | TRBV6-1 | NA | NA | CASSGMTDTQYF | TGTGCCAGCAGTGGTATGACAGATACGCAGTATTTT
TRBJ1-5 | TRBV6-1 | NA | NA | CASSISRGINQPQHF | TGTGCCAGCAGTATATCCAGGGGCATCAATCAGCCCCAGCATTTT